This T cell receptor beta chain came from a study of patients and donors after allogeneic stem cell transplantation. Using its own MiXCR run on the RT-PCR reads, TCRdb lists one record per CDR3 protein. In the table there are about 230,000 distinct CDR3 sequences, roughly 15% of which are singletons. The CDR3 runs 13 residues. V lost 2 bases and J lost 5, with 9 bases in between. Germline CDR1 and CDR2: MNHEY and SVGAGI. The receptor comes from a human donor who was either an allogeneic HSCT recipient or a stem cell or donor lymphocyte infusion donor (not recorded which). It is not recorded whose cells these are; they may come from a transplant donor. The chain couples TRBV6-5 to TRBJ1-1; no clear D gene. The material sequenced was blood, either unsorted or a sorted T cell fraction (not recorded which). CDR3 loop: CASSYLGDTEAFF. CDR3 in DNA: TGTGCCAGCAGTTACCTTGGGGATACTGAAGCTTTCTTT.